This is a list of T cell receptor beta chains from one sample in a study of blood T cell repertoires in COVID-19. Using immunoSEQ multiplex PCR, the repertoire was profiled, and TCRdb retains in-frame clones only, with some absent. The table has about 170,000 clones, around 83% seen once. Source material: peripheral blood. The receptors come from a woman in her 70s who had recovered from COVID-19. The CDR3 runs from the conserved cysteine through the conserved F or W. The D gene is left open where the match is weak. Rows give clone size only sometimes, using once, few, many, or a class for an expanded clone.

TRBV30	.	TRBJ1-6	.	CAWSSPSPLHF	TGTGCCTGGAGTTCCCCATCACCCCTCCACTTT
TRBV5-1	.	TRBJ2-5	TRBD2	CASSLAVREGLWETQYF	TGCGCCAGCAGCTTGGCCGTGCGGGAGGGCCTCTGGGAGACCCAGTACTTC
TRBV6-5	.	TRBJ2-4	.	CASSPSEAANIQYF	TGTGCCAGCAGCCCAAGTGAGGCAGCAAACATTCAGTACTTC
TRBV24-1	few	TRBJ2-2	.	CATRAENTGELFF	TGTGCCACCAGGGCCGAGAACACCGGGGAGCTGTTTTTT
TRBV5-1	.	TRBJ2-7	.	CASSPTLPGSSYEQYF	TGCGCCAGCAGCCCGACGTTACCGGGAAGCTCCTACGAGCAGTACTTC
TRBV25-1	few	TRBJ1-2	.	CASSAGGRGYGYTF	TGTGCCAGCAGTGCTGGGGGCAGGGGCTATGGCTACACCTTC
TRBV7-2	.	TRBJ2-1	.	CASSPQGGLPYNEQFF	TGTGCCAGCAGCCCCCAAGGCGGGCTACCCTACAATGAGCAGTTCTTC
TRBV6-5	.	TRBJ1-1	.	CASSRGGAEAFF	TGTGCCAGCAGCCGTGGGGGGGCGGAAGCTTTCTTT
TRBV4-3	.	TRBJ2-1	TRBD2	CASSQDIGIAGEQFF	TGCGCCAGCAGCCAAGATATTGGGATAGCGGGTGAGCAGTTCTTC
TRBV5-1	.	TRBJ2-1	TRBD1	CASSPQGAGEQFF	TGCGCCAGCAGCCCCCAGGGGGCGGGGGAGCAGTTCTTC
TRBV5-4	.	TRBJ2-1	.	CASSFGQGRGNEQFF	TGTGCCAGCAGCTTCGGGCAGGGGAGAGGGAATGAGCAGTTCTTC
TRBV2	.	TRBJ1-1	TRBD1	CASRADRAAEAFF	TGTGCCAGCAGAGCGGACAGGGCGGCTGAAGCTTTCTTT
TRBV7-2	.	TRBJ2-5	.	CASSLGAGPQETQYF	TGTGCCAGCAGCTTAGGGGCAGGGCCCCAGGAGACCCAGTACTTC
TRBV5-8	.	TRBJ2-5	TRBD1	CASSPTGGGETQYF	TGTGCCAGCAGCCCCACAGGGGGCGGGGAGACCCAGTACTTC
TRBV9	.	TRBJ1-1	TRBD1	CASSVVDRGPNTEAFF	TGTGCCAGCAGCGTAGTGGACAGGGGTCCGAACACTGAAGCTTTCTTT
TRBV18	.	TRBJ2-3	.	CASSPPQGRVVDTQYF	TGTGCCAGCTCACCACCCCAGGGGCGTGTCGTGGATACGCAGTATTTT
TRBV19	few	TRBJ1-5	.	CASKAQGQTNQPQHF	TGTGCCAGTAAGGCGCAGGGGCAGACGAATCAGCCCCAGCATTTT
TRBV10-3	.	TRBJ1-5	.	CAISVGGPNQPQHF	TGTGCCATCAGTGTGGGGGGACCCAATCAGCCCCAGCATTTT
TRBV6-5	.	TRBJ2-7	.	CASSYSSRVYEQYF	TGTGCCAGCAGTTACTCGAGCAGGGTATACGAGCAGTACTTC
TRBV5-1	.	TRBJ1-1	.	CASTLDSREAFF	TGCGCCAGCACCCTGGACAGCCGTGAAGCTTTCTTT
TRBV3-1/TRBV3-2	once	TRBJ2-3	.	CASGGAARTDTQYF	TGTGCCAGCGGGGGGGCAGCCCGGACAGATACGCAGTATTTT
TRBV5-1	.	TRBJ1-1	.	CASSTRETLGDTEAFF	TGCGCCAGCAGCACCCGGGAGACCCTAGGAGACACTGAAGCTTTCTTT